This entry concerns a single T cell receptor (beta chain). This specimen belongs to a study of T cells after somatic rescue of genetic block. CDR1 and CDR2 from the germline V gene are MDHEN and SYDVKM. Trimming took off 7 bases at V and 0 bases at J, with 13 bases between the two ends. The CDR3 extends over 15 amino acids. The data were produced by immunoSEQ multiplex PCR, yet TCRdb's version contains in-frame clones alone and is incomplete. This sample carries more than 10,000 clones, 60% to 75% of them seen once, and the ten largest clones take just under 20%. Sequencing was done on a sample of peripheral blood mononuclear cells (PBMCs). This TCR came from a boy between 5 and 17 years old. The rearrangement joins TRBV28 to TRBJ2-1, with D possibly being TRBD1 or TRBD2 (5 bases each). The CDR3 protein is CASKPGPSSYNEQFF. DNA of the CDR3: TGTGCCAGCAAGCCGGGACCGAGCTCCTACAATGAGCAGTTCTTC.